Following are 13 T cell receptor beta chains from one sample sequenced in a study of human T cells and chemical hapten exposure. Time point defined: patch test 3, about 24 weeks after DPC sensitization. Treatment specified: therapeutic diphenylcyclopropenone sensitization with weekly scalp DPC. TCRdb re-analysed the RACE reads in MiXCR, keeping a single row per CDR3 protein. The data contain 130,000 or so distinct CDR3 sequences, around 10% of them singletons. The source material was whole blood, sampled in connection with sensitization to the hapten diphenylcyclopropenone (DPC). Receptors originate from a woman aged 45 to 65 with alopecia areata. Some clones in this sample may be carry-over from other donors' samples.

This clonotype showed up many times. This sequence joins TRBV20-1 and TRBJ2-1, with TRBD2 matching 10 bases. The CDR3 consists of 15 residues. Germline V gives CDR1 DFQATT, CDR2 SNEGSKA (reference sequence). V lost 0 bases, J lost 3 bases, and 2 bases stayed unmatched. The CDR3 DNA sequence: TGCAGTGCTAGAGAGAGGACTAGCGGCTACAATGAGCAGTTCTTC. Translated: CSARERTSGYNEQFF.

This clonotype appeared a few times. The chain couples TRBV29-1 to TRBJ2-2, with 8 bases fitting TRBD1. The CDR3 contains 14 residues. The V and J ends lost 7 bases and 2 bases, in that order; junction bases with no gene match: 6. Per the germline V gene, CDR1 is SQVTM and CDR2 is ANQGSEA. Written as DNA, the CDR3 is TGCAGCGCCAACAGGGGGACTAACACCGGGGAGCTGTTTTTT. It specifies CSANRGTNTGELFF.

J is TRBJ2-6 and V is TRBV2; D ambiguous. The CDR3 totals 14 residues. The germline CDR1 and CDR2 sequences are SNHLY and FYNNEI. Trimming pared 7 bases from V and 5 bases from J, leaving 12 bases between. CDR3 DNA sequence: TGTGCCAGCATGGGCGGCGCCAGGGCCAACGTCCTGACTTTC. Encoded protein: CASMGGARANVLTF.

This clonotype appeared a few times. The rearrangement links TRBV5-1 to TRBJ1-2; D possibly corresponds to TRBD1 (5 bases). The CDR3 is 12 residues long. Between the trimmed V and J ends, which lost 5 bases and 7 bases, there was a span of 12 bases. Per the germline V gene, CDR1 is SGHRS and CDR2 is YFSETQ. The CDR3 reads CASRWGIGGYTF. Here the CDR3 DNA reads TGCGCCAGCAGGTGGGGGATTGGTGGCTACACCTTC.

Many counts were recorded for this clonotype. J is TRBJ2-5 and V is TRBV29-1; 14 bases line up with TRBD2. V was pared by 7 bases and J by 1 base, with 5 bases of the junction left unmatched. The CDR3 loop spans 15 amino acids. Germline V gene data show CDR1 as SQVTM and CDR2 as ANQGSEA. CDR3 sequence reads: CSARTSGGPQETQYF. The CDR3 DNA is TGCAGCGCCAGGACTAGCGGGGGGCCCCAAGAGACCCAGTACTTC.

This clonotype was recorded many times. The chain employs TRBV20-1 and TRBJ2-7; possibly TRBD1 for D (6 bases). The V end lost 8 bases, the J end lost 3 bases, and 11 bases lay between the germline ends. The CDR3 loop spans 11 amino acids. The V gene's germline CDR1 is DFQATT and CDR2 SNEGSKA (reference sequence). CDR3 in DNA: TGCAGTACTCAACAGGGCTACGAGCAGTACTTC. This gives the protein CSTQQGYEQYF.

This clonotype was counted at least ten times. The chain recombines TRBV29-1 with TRBJ2-7; TRBD1 is a possible D gene (6 bases). The CDR3 totals 12 residues. The germline V gene has CDR1 SQVTM and CDR2 ANQGSEA. Trimming took off 6 bases at V and 1 base at J, with 10 bases between the two ends. CDR3 amino acids: CSVETGSYEQYF. The CDR3 DNA reads TGCAGCGTCGAGACAGGTTCCTACGAGCAGTACTTC.

This chain uses TRBV11-2 with TRBJ2-7, with 11 bases that match TRBD1. The CDR3 length is 14 residues. The V segment lost 4 bases and the J segment 6 bases; nucleotides outside the gene matches: 5. The germline gives CDR1 SGHAT, CDR2 FQNNGV. CDR3 sequence: CASSSDRGRSEQYF. The CDR3 DNA reads as TGTGCCAGCAGCTCGGACAGGGGGCGAAGCGAGCAGTACTTC.

The V and J genes are TRBV5-1 and TRBJ2-5, with D maybe TRBD1 (6 bases). Per germline, CDR1 SGHRS and CDR2 YFSETQ. The CDR3 is 15 amino acids. Trimming cost V 0 bases and J 7 bases, with 16 bases left between them. The CDR3, as DNA: TGCGCCAGCAGCTTGGATTCAGGGGTCGAAGCGACCCAGTACTTC. Its translation is CASSLDSGVEATQYF.

This clonotype was detected a few times. CDR3 protein: CASAGDRQYF. The CDR3 DNA reads as TGTGCCAGCGCGGGAGACAGGCAGTATTTT. This sequence joins TRBV9 and TRBJ2-3; 7 nucleotides line up with TRBD2. V gave up 7 bases and J gave up 11 bases; unmatched junction bases: 4. This CDR3 has 10 residues. Germline V gives CDR1 SGDLS, CDR2 YYNGEE.

This clonotype was counted at least ten times. The chain joins TRBV5-1 to TRBJ2-7; 7 bases fit TRBD1. This CDR3 region has 14 residues. Germline V gene sequence: CDR1 SGHRS, CDR2 YFSETQ. V gave up 4 bases and J gave up 4 bases; unmatched junction bases: 8. CDR3 nucleotides: TGCGCCAGCAGCGCTGGGACAGCCGTTTACGAGCAGTACTTC. Translated: CASSAGTAVYEQYF.

The CDR3 DNA reads TGTGCCAGCAGCCCTAATCAACACCAGAACACTGAAGCTTTCTTT. Residues: CASSPNQHQNTEAFF. The chain uses TRBV4-2 and TRBJ1-1, with D hard to call. CDR1 is LGHNA and CDR2 is YNFKEQ in the germline V gene. The CDR3 extends over 15 amino acids. V lost 4 bases and J 1 base, leaving 13 bases between the germline ends.

This clonotype has more than one count but fewer than ten. CDR3 bases: TGTGCCAGCAGTTTAGCCCTACAGAGCACAGATACGCAGTATTTT. Protein product: CASSLALQSTDTQYF. The V call is TRBV12-3 or TRBV12-4, the J call TRBJ2-3; unclear D gene. There are 15 residues in the CDR3. V was trimmed by 0 bases and J by 0 bases, leaving 7 bases between them.